Presented here are 16 T cell receptor beta chains from one specimen sequenced in a study of blood T cell repertoires in COVID-19. Generated by immunoSEQ multiplex PCR, the TCRdb table keeps only in-frame clones and is missing some. The sample yields around 300,000 clones, 90% seen once. The sequenced sample was PBMCs or T cells enriched from blood (not recorded which). The source is a woman in her 30s who had recovered from COVID-19.

This chain uses TRBV28 with TRBJ1-5, with D perhaps TRBD1 (6 bases). This CDR3 region has 13 residues. CDR1 and CDR2 from the germline V gene are MDHEN and SYDVKM. The ends were cut back, 5 bases at V and 7 bases at J, with 12 bases in the middle. CDR3 residues: CASSLQGGQPQHF. The CDR3, as DNA: TGTGCCAGCAGTCTACAGGGTGGCCAGCCCCAGCATTTT.

The chain joins TRBV2 to TRBJ1-1; possibly TRBD1 for D (5 bases). This CDR3 has 14 residues. The germline CDR1 and CDR2 sequences are SNHLY and FYNNEI. V was pared by 6 bases and J by 5 bases, with 16 bases between. CDR3 loop: CASRLQGSFTEAFF. CDR3 DNA: TGTGCCAGCAGGCTGCAGGGAAGTTTTACTGAAGCTTTCTTT. The variable domain in full, with the rest retrieved from reference TRBV2 and TRBJ1-1, is EPEVTQTPSHQVTQMGQEVILRCVPISNHLYFYWYRQILGQKVEFLVSFYNNEISEKSEIFDDQFSVERPDGSNFTLKIRSTKLEDSAMYFCASRLQGSFTEAFFGQGTRLTVV.

A remark on this clone: The identical CDR3 is also encoded by other nucleotide sequences in the sample. The chain has TRBV28 and TRBJ1-2, with D unresolved. The CDR3 runs to 11 residues. The germline V gene has CDR1 MDHEN and CDR2 SYDVKM. Trimming removed 3 bases from V and 5 bases from J, with 4 bases in between. The CDR3 loop is CASSFLYGYTF. The DNA for the CDR3 is TGTGCCAGCAGTTTTCTATATGGCTACACCTTC.

The chain recombines TRBV7-6 with TRBJ2-3, with 11 bases fitting TRBD2. Trimming took 4 bases from V and 5 from J; bases not matched to a gene: 11. From germline, CDR1 is SGHVS and CDR2 FNYEAQ. The CDR3 runs to 17 residues. In DNA form, the CDR3 reads TGTGCCAGCAGCTCAGGAGTAGCGGGAGGGCCCGAAGATACGCAGTATTTT. Its protein product is CASSSGVAGGPEDTQYF. Drawing the rest from reference TRBV7-6 and TRBJ2-3, the complete variable domain is GAGVSQSPRYKVTKRGQDVALRCDPISGHVSLYWYRQALGQGPEFLTYFNYEAQQDKSGLPNDRFSAERPEGSISTLTIQRTEQRDSAMYRCASSSGVAGGPEDTQYFGPGTRLTVL.

The rearrangement joins TRBV30 to TRBJ1-5; TRBD1 is a possible D gene (6 bases). The germline V gene has CDR1 GTSNPN and CDR2 SVGIG (reference sequence). The CDR3 loop spans 13 amino acids. Trimming stripped 5 bases from V and 3 bases from J, with 11 bases between. CDR3 sequence: CAWAQGNNQPQHF. The CDR3 bases are TGTGCCTGGGCACAGGGCAACAATCAGCCCCAGCATTTT.

The rearrangement joins TRBV6-2 or TRBV6-3 to TRBJ1-6; no clear D. The CDR3 extends over 15 amino acids. Trimming took 5 bases from V and 6 from J, leaving 14 bases between them. Germline V gene lookup returns CDR1 MNHEY and CDR2 SVGEGT. CDR3 nucleotide sequence: TGTGCCAGCAGTACCAAGACACTGCTTAATTCACCCCTCCACTTT. Protein: CASSTKTLLNSPLHF.

V gene TRBV4-3 combines with J gene TRBJ2-1; 10 positions match TRBD2. The germline V gene has CDR1 LGHNA and CDR2 YSLEER. Trimming removed 4 bases from V and 4 bases from J; junction bases left unmatched: 4. The length of the CDR3 is 15 residues. CDR3 DNA sequence: TGCGCCAGCAGCCGGACTAGCGGCAAGTACAATGAGCAGTTCTTC. It codes for CASSRTSGKYNEQFF.

The chain recombines TRBV21-1 with TRBJ1-4; TRBD1, the D gene given by the table, was not confirmed from the DNA. TRBV21-1 is noted as a pseudogene. The CDR3 sequence is 16 residues long. In DNA form, the CDR3 reads TGTGCCAGCAGCAACCCAAGGACAGGGGGGAATGAAAAACTGTTTTTT. This translates into CASSNPRTGGNEKLFF.

This chain connects TRBV2 to TRBJ2-7, with unresolved D. Germline loops: CDR1 SNHLY, CDR2 FYNNEI. With 5 bases removed from V and 0 bases from J, the gap between germline ends came to 8 bases. This CDR3 is 13 amino acids long. CDR3 DNA: TGTGCCAGCAGTCAGGTAATCTCCTACGAGCAGTACTTC. The encoded protein is CASSQVISYEQYF.

This chain links TRBV4-1 with TRBJ1-4; TRBD1 aligns across 10 bases. This CDR3 is 16 amino acids long. V lost 1 base and J lost 8; bases outside the gene matches: 7. CDR1 is MGHRA and CDR2 is YSYEKL in the germline V gene. In DNA, the CDR3 is TGCGCCAGCAGCCAAGCCCCCGGACAGGGGGAAGAAAAACTGTTTTTT. Amino acid sequence: CASSQAPGQGEEKLFF.

Of note for this clone: No DNA is shown, since the ends of the CDR3 on it are uncertain; the CDR3 is the one TCRdb lists. V usage is TRBV6-5 and J usage is TRBJ2-7; TRBD1, the D gene given by the table, was not confirmed from the DNA. From its first to its last residue, the CDR3 has 14 amino acids. CDR1 and CDR2 from the germline V gene are MNHEY and SVGAGI. The CDR3 spells CASSSSGQGYEQYF.

V and J are TRBV11-1 and TRBJ2-1, with D uncertain. The ends were cut back, 1 base at V and 6 bases at J, with 16 bases in the middle. In germline, CDR1 is SGHAT, CDR2 FQDESV (reference sequence). CDR3 length: 16 residues. The CDR3 DNA is TGTGCCAGCAGCTTAGGCGGTCCAATTCTCTCCAATGAGCAGTTCTTC. Amino acid sequence: CASSLGGPILSNEQFF.

The rearrangement links TRBV20-1 to TRBJ2-1; TRBD2 matches at 8 bases. V lost 3 bases to trimming and J lost 8 bases; unmatched junction nucleotides: 6. The length of the CDR3 is 13 residues. The germline CDR1 and CDR2 sequences are DFQATT and SNEGSKA (reference sequence). CDR3 in DNA: TGCAGTGCTAGTGGTAGCGGGATAGATGAGCAGTTCTTC. Its protein is CSASGSGIDEQFF.

The CDR3 region has the DNA TGTGCCAGCAGTTTGCTTTCCGGGACAGCTAATGAAAAACTGTTTTTT. Protein product: CASSLLSGTANEKLFF. This chain joins TRBV28 and TRBJ1-4, with 7 nucleotides matching TRBD1. Germline CDR1 and CDR2: MDHEN and SYDVKM. CDR3 length equals 16 residues. The J segment lost 3 bases and the V segment lost 3 bases, leaving 7 bases of the junction unmatched.

The chain employs TRBV6-2 or TRBV6-3 and TRBJ2-2, with TRBD1 matching 9 bases. The V and J ends lost 7 bases and 0 bases, in that order; junction bases with no gene match: 6. Germline V gene lookup returns CDR1 MNHEY and CDR2 SVGEGT. The CDR3 is made up of 16 amino acids. The chain's CDR3 is CASTPRDRANTGELFF. CDR3 coding DNA: TGTGCCAGCACCCCCAGGGACAGGGCGAACACCGGGGAGCTGTTTTTT.

This sequence joins TRBV5-8 and TRBJ2-1; 10 bases line up with TRBD1. This CDR3 spans 16 amino acids. Germline V CDR1 and CDR2: SGHTS, YDEGEE. V trimming: 3 bases; J trimming: 6 bases; junction bases outside the gene matches: 9. CDR3 residues: CASSSPGTGDGNEQFF. The CDR3 nucleotides are TGTGCCAGCAGCTCCCCCGGGACAGGGGATGGCAATGAGCAGTTCTTC.